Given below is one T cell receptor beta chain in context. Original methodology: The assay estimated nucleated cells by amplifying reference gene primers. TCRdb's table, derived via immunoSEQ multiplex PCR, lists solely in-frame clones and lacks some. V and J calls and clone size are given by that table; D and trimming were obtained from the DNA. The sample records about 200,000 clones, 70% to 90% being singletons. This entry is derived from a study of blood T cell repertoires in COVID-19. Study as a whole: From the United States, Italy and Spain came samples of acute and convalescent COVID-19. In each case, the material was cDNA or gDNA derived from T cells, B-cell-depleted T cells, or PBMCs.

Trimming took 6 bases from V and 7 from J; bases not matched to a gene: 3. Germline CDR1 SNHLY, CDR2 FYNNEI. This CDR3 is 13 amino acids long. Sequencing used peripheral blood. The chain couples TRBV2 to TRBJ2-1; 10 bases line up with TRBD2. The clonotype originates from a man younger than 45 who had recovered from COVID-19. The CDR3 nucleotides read TGTGCCAGCAGCTGGACTAGCGGTAATGAGCAGTTCTTC. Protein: CASSWTSGNEQFF.